Listed here are 10 T cell receptor beta chains from one sample, sequenced in a study of T-cell reconstitution after alpha-beta-depleted transplantation in children. This sample's TCRbeta library carried unique molecular identifier barcodes. TCRdb ran MiXCR on the PCR reads and lists one entry per CDR3 protein. Altogether around 120,000 distinct CDR3 sequences are present, 23% being singletons, with the ten largest covering about 11%. The specimen was PBMCs, mostly from graft donor cells, collected 180 days after TCRalphabeta/CD19-depleted stem cell transplant. The receptor set was obtained from a male patient aged 2-15 years who had a stem cell transplant for chronic granulomatous disease, so the T cells may come from the graft donor.

This clonotype was seen only a few times. The genes are TRBV5-5 and TRBJ2-7, with TRBD1 identical over 10 bases. The V gene's germline CDR1 is SGHKS and CDR2 YYEKEE (reference sequence). The CDR3 loop spans 15 amino acids. V lost 5 bases, J lost 0 bases, and 5 bases stayed unmatched. CDR3 DNA sequence: TGTGCCAGCAGATCCGGGACAGGGGTCTCCTACGAGCAGTACTTC. Its translation is CASRSGTGVSYEQYF.

This clonotype was observed a handful of times. The J gene is TRBJ2-7, the V gene TRBV12-3 or TRBV12-4, with 10 bases that match TRBD1. After removal of 4 bases from V and 2 bases from J, the junction contained 5 bases not matched to a gene. This CDR3 contains 15 residues. In DNA form, the CDR3 reads TGTGCCAGCAGTTCTCCCGGGACAGGGGCCTACGAGCAGTACTTC. It is translated as CASSSPGTGAYEQYF.

This clonotype was detected many times. The J gene is TRBJ2-7, the V gene TRBV12-3 or TRBV12-4; possibly TRBD1 for D (6 bases). CDR3 length equals 14 residues. V was cut by 5 bases and J by 0 bases, with 11 bases left in between. DNA for the CDR3: TGTGCCAGCAGTAGGCAGGGGAGCTCCTACGAGCAGTACTTC. It encodes CASSRQGSSYEQYF.

This chain joins TRBV27 and TRBJ1-6; D unresolved. Trimming stripped 3 bases from V and 8 bases from J, with 11 bases between. CDR1 and CDR2 from the germline V gene are MNHEY and SMNVEV (reference sequence). The CDR3 totals 14 residues. The CDR3 DNA follows: TGTGCCAGCAGTTTTGGACTGACGGATTCACCCCTCCACTTT. Translated, it gives CASSFGLTDSPLHF.

This clonotype was counted ten times or more. CDR3 sequence reads: CSGGQFYTEAFF. CDR3 nucleotides: TGCAGTGGGGGACAGTTTTACACTGAAGCTTTCTTT. This chain links TRBV20-1 with TRBJ1-1; 7 bases agree with TRBD1. The CDR3 length is 12 residues. The germline V gene has CDR1 DFQATT and CDR2 SNEGSKA (reference sequence). Trimming took 7 bases from V and 3 from J; bases not matched to a gene: 5.

A remark on this clonotype: With a much larger clone just one base away, this may be a read error. The chain couples TRBV7-2 to TRBJ2-1, with D unresolved. Germline V CDR1 and CDR2: SGHTA, FQGNSA. The CDR3 sequence is 12 residues long. Deletions cut 5 bases from V and 7 bases from J, with 9 bases between. The CDR3 loop reads CASSPRANEQFF. The DNA for the CDR3 is TGTGCCAGCAGCCCCCGGGCAAATGAGCAGTTCTTC.

The rearrangement joins TRBV3-1 to TRBJ2-2, with 8 bases aligning to TRBD1. This CDR3 region has 17 residues. Germline assignment: CDR1 LGHDT and CDR2 YNNKEL (reference sequence). With V trimmed by 2 bases and J by 4 bases, 9 bases remained unmatched. DNA of the CDR3: TGTGCCAGCAGCCAAACCGGACAGGGTTGGCTCACCGGGGAGCTGTTTTTT. This encodes CASSQTGQGWLTGELFF.

The chain recombines TRBV5-4 with TRBJ2-7; 10 nucleotides align to TRBD1. From germline, CDR1 is SGHNT and CDR2 YYREEE (reference sequence). V lost 2 bases to trimming and J lost 2 bases; unmatched junction nucleotides: 4. The CDR3 spans 15 residues. The CDR3, as DNA: TGTGCCAGCAGCTTATGGGGGACAGGGGCCTACGAGCAGTACTTC. Its translation is CASSLWGTGAYEQYF. The variable domain in full, with the rest retrieved from reference TRBV5-4 and TRBJ2-7, is ETGVTQSPTHLIKTRGQQVTLRCSSQSGHNTVSWYQQALGQGPQFIFQYYREEENGRGNFPPRFSGLQFPNYSSELNVNALELDDSALYLCASSLWGTGAYEQYFGPGTRLTVT.

This clonotype has ten or more counts. The chain is built from TRBV7-6 and TRBJ1-1; 8 nucleotides agree with TRBD1. After removal of 5 bases from V and 7 bases from J, the junction contained 9 bases not matched to a gene. The germline gives CDR1 SGHVS, CDR2 FNYEAQ. This CDR3 region has 14 residues. The CDR3 bases are TGTGCCAGCAGCCCCCAAGGACAGGGAGATGAAGCTTTCTTT. Translated, it gives CASSPQGQGDEAFF. Drawing the rest from reference TRBV7-6 and TRBJ1-1, the complete variable domain is GAGVSQSPRYKVTKRGQDVALRCDPISGHVSLYWYRQALGQGPEFLTYFNYEAQQDKSGLPNDRFSAERPEGSISTLTIQRTEQRDSAMYRCASSPQGQGDEAFFGQGTRLTVV.

The rearrangement uses TRBV5-5 and TRBJ1-1; D remains unclear. Trimming pared 2 bases from V and 5 bases from J, leaving 4 bases between. Germline CDR1 SGHKS, CDR2 YYEKEE (reference sequence). CDR3 length: 11 residues. CDR3 residues: CASSFPTEAFF. CDR3 sequence (DNA): TGTGCCAGCAGCTTCCCGACTGAAGCTTTCTTT.